The 29 T cell receptor beta chains listed next were all sequenced from one sample in a study of cytomegalovirus exposure and HLA in healthy donors. A multiplex PCR was run with 60 Vbeta primers and 13 Jbeta primers. Some clones are missing from TCRdb's copy, which holds only in-frame ones; the method was immunoSEQ multiplex PCR. The sample holds approximately 200,000 clones, about 80% seen once. Material for sequencing was PBMCs. These receptors were obtained from a man aged 18 to 35 in good health and CMV-seronegative.

V usage is TRBV30 and J usage is TRBJ1-4, with 9 nucleotides matching TRBD1. The V and J ends lost 2 bases and 8 bases, in that order; junction bases with no gene match: 3. CDR1 and CDR2 (germline): GTSNPN, SVGIG (reference sequence). The CDR3 spans 13 residues. DNA for the CDR3: TGTGCCTGGAGTATGGGACAGGGAGAAAAACTGTTTTTT. Translation: CAWSMGQGEKLFF.

The rearrangement uses TRBV27 and TRBJ2-7; 10 nucleotides agree with TRBD2. This CDR3 spans 16 amino acids. Trimming took 5 bases from V and 4 from J; bases not matched to a gene: 11. Germline V CDR1 and CDR2: MNHEY, SMNVEV (reference sequence). As DNA, the CDR3 is TGTGCCAGCAGTCAGGAGGAGCGGGGGGGCTTTTACGAGCAGTACTTC. Translated: CASSQEERGGFYEQYF.

The rearrangement uses TRBV29-1 and TRBJ1-5, with 7 bases fitting TRBD1. CDR1 SQVTM and CDR2 ANQGSEA come from the germline V gene. The trim removed 4 bases at V and 7 bases at J, leaving 4 bases unmatched. The CDR3 totals 12 residues. The CDR3 DNA is TGCAGCGTTGCTCAGGGGGACCAGCCCCAGCATTTT. This gives the protein CSVAQGDQPQHF. Looking up the rest from reference TRBV29-1 and TRBJ1-5 gives the full variable domain: SAVISQKPSRDICQRGTSLTIQCQVDSQVTMMFWYRQQPGQSLTLIATANQGSEATYESGFVIDKFPISRPNLTFSTLTVSNMSPEDSSIYLCSVAQGDQPQHFGDGTRLSIL.

This clone was detected a few times. The CDR3 sequence is CASSLDRSRRGQYF. CDR3 nucleotide sequence: TGTGCCAGCAGTTTGGACAGATCCAGACGTGGGCAGTACTTC. The V and J genes are TRBV28 and TRBJ2-7; D is perhaps TRBD1 (6 bases). The CDR3 contains 14 residues. Germline V gene sequence: CDR1 MDHEN, CDR2 SYDVKM. Trimming pared 3 bases from V and 9 bases from J, leaving 18 bases between. The complete variable domain, with remaining parts taken from reference TRBV28 and TRBJ2-7, reads DVKVTQSSRYLVKRTGEKVFLECVQDMDHENMFWYRQDPGLGLRLIYFSYDVKMKEKGDIPEGYSVSREKKERFSLILESASTNQTSMYLCASSLDRSRRGQYFGPGTRLTVT.

The chain links TRBV7-3 to TRBJ2-7; maybe TRBD1 (6 bases). This CDR3 spans 13 amino acids. With 4 bases removed from V and 1 base from J, the gap between germline ends came to 8 bases. Per germline, CDR1 SGHTA and CDR2 FQGTGA. CDR3 residues: CASSWDNSYEQYF. The CDR3 bases are TGTGCCAGCAGCTGGGACAATTCCTACGAGCAGTACTTC.

V is TRBV4-1 and J is TRBJ1-2; weak D call: TRBD1 (6 bases). The CDR3 covers 17 residues. CDR1 is MGHRA, CDR2 YSYEKL, per germline. Trimming shortened V by 0 bases and J by 3 bases, and 17 bases separated the two germline ends. CDR3 loop: CASSQDPRPWTDYGYTF. Here the CDR3 DNA reads TGCGCCAGCAGCCAAGATCCCCGACCTTGGACAGACTATGGCTACACCTTC.

This chain links TRBV2 with TRBJ2-1; TRBD1 agrees at 9 bases. Germline V gene lookup returns CDR1 SNHLY and CDR2 FYNNEI. V lost 2 bases and J lost 6; bases outside the gene matches: 5. CDR3 length equals 15 residues. The CDR3 DNA is TGTGCCAGCAGTGAATCGGGACAGGGTTCCAATGAGCAGTTCTTC. Translating gives CASSESGQGSNEQFF.

This chain uses TRBV29-1 with TRBJ2-6; D remains ambiguous. Looked up from germline, CDR1 is SQVTM and CDR2 is ANQGSEA. The V end lost 7 bases, the J end lost 1 base, and 5 bases lay between the germline ends. The length of the CDR3 is 12 residues. The CDR3 is CSARSGANVLTF. The DNA for the CDR3 is TGCAGCGCCCGTTCTGGGGCCAACGTCCTGACTTTC.

The chain joins TRBV19 to TRBJ1-1; a weak D match, TRBD1 (6 bases). The CDR3 is made up of 13 amino acids. V lost 6 bases and J lost 3, with 11 bases in between. Germline assignment: CDR1 LNHDA and CDR2 SQIVND (reference sequence). CDR3 in DNA: TGTGCCAGTAGCGGACAGCCTTACACTGAAGCTTTCTTT. This translates into CASSGQPYTEAFF.

The sample holds a few counts of this clone. The chain carries TRBV29-1 and TRBJ1-1; 7 nucleotides align to TRBD1. The CDR3 is made up of 14 amino acids. The germline CDR1 and CDR2 sequences are SQVTM and ANQGSEA. Unmatched junction bases numbered 12, after V lost 7 bases and J lost 4 bases. CDR3 residues: CSAATGKGATEAFF. CDR3 nucleotide sequence: TGCAGCGCTGCGACAGGGAAGGGAGCCACTGAAGCTTTCTTT.

The gene calls are TRBV27 and TRBJ2-7; TRBD2 might be the D (5 bases). The CDR3 loop spans 17 amino acids. The V gene lost 2 bases and the J gene lost 5 bases, with 22 bases spanning the gap. Germline V gene sequence: CDR1 MNHEY, CDR2 SMNVEV (reference sequence). The CDR3 DNA sequence: TGTGCCAGCAGTTTAAACGGTATGAGGGCGGCCTACGACGAGCAGTACTTC. The encoded protein is CASSLNGMRAAYDEQYF.

The rearrangement uses TRBV30 and TRBJ1-1; D uncertain. The CDR3 totals 12 residues. The ends were cut back, 0 bases at V and 6 bases at J, with 8 bases in the middle. Per germline, CDR1 GTSNPN and CDR2 SVGIG (reference sequence). The CDR3 is CAWSVQTPEAFF. DNA for the CDR3: TGTGCCTGGAGTGTACAGACCCCTGAAGCTTTCTTT.

This chain links TRBV5-6 with TRBJ1-1; D not certain. Germline CDR1 SGHDT, CDR2 YYEEEE. This CDR3 has 15 residues. Between the trimmed V and J ends, which lost 4 bases and 0 bases, there was a span of 13 bases. The CDR3 DNA reads as TGTGCCAGCAGCCCATATCCCGCGATGAACACTGAAGCTTTCTTT. Translation: CASSPYPAMNTEAFF.

This chain links TRBV30 with TRBJ2-1; 7 positions match TRBD2. Germline trimming cut 8 bases from V and 2 bases from J; bases unmatched to any gene: 9. The CDR3 is made up of 14 amino acids. Germline V CDR1 and CDR2: GTSNPN, SVGIG (reference sequence). CDR3 coding DNA: TGTGCCGAGCGGGGTGGCGGGACCTACAATGAGCAGTTCTTC. Amino acids: CAERGGGTYNEQFF.

The chain links TRBV30 to TRBJ2-7; 15 bases match TRBD2. Germline V gene sequence: CDR1 GTSNPN, CDR2 SVGIG (reference sequence). J was trimmed by 5 bases and V by 2 bases; bases with no gene match: 13. The CDR3 has 18 residues. This CDR3 is CAWSSTRTSGRAGHEQYF. In DNA form, the CDR3 reads TGTGCCTGGAGTTCAACAAGGACTAGCGGGAGGGCCGGCCACGAGCAGTACTTC.

This clone was detected only a few times. The rearrangement links TRBV5-5 to TRBJ2-7; no firm D call. CDR3 length equals 15 residues. Trimming left V 0 bases short and J 3 bases short, with 13 bases between. The V gene's germline CDR1 is SGHKS and CDR2 YYEKEE (reference sequence). The CDR3 DNA follows: TGTGCCAGCAGCTTGGCTCCTAGGAATAACTACGAGCAGTACTTC. Its protein is CASSLAPRNNYEQYF.

This chain links TRBV6-5 with TRBJ2-1; 7 bases match TRBD2. V was clipped by 8 bases and J by 7 bases; unmatched bases: 8. CDR1 and CDR2 (germline): MNHEY, SVGAGI. The CDR3 contains 13 residues. The CDR3 DNA follows: TGTGCCAGCGGTCTAGCGGCCTGGAATGAGCAGTTCTTC. Its translation: CASGLAAWNEQFF.

This chain joins TRBV18 and TRBJ2-4; 9 bases align to TRBD2. This CDR3 comprises 16 residues. Per the germline V gene, CDR1 is KGHSH and CDR2 is LQKENI. J was trimmed by 5 bases and V by 2 bases; bases with no gene match: 7. CDR3 region: CASSPSAGGPENIQYF. The CDR3, as DNA: TGTGCCAGCTCACCAAGCGCGGGAGGGCCCGAAAACATTCAGTACTTC.

This chain connects TRBV7-2 to TRBJ2-2, with D maybe TRBD2 (6 bases). The V gene's germline CDR1 is SGHTA and CDR2 FQGNSA. The CDR3 sequence is 17 residues long. V gave up 1 base and J gave up 8 bases, with 20 bases separating them. Written as DNA, the CDR3 is TGTGCCAGCAGCTTAGGGCGGGACTGGTATTTGGCGGGGGAGCTGTTTTTT. It encodes CASSLGRDWYLAGELFF.

The J gene is TRBJ2-3, the V gene TRBV19; weak D call: TRBD1 (6 bases). The V end was cut by 3 bases, the J end by 7 bases, with 14 bases between. CDR1 is LNHDA and CDR2 is SQIVND in the germline V gene (reference sequence). The CDR3 has 14 residues. CDR3 in DNA: TGTGCCAGTAGTATGGGGCAGGGGTATAATACGCAGTATTTT. It codes for CASSMGQGYNTQYF.

The rearrangement links TRBV7-9 to TRBJ1-2, with 8 bases lining up with TRBD1. The CDR3 loop spans 15 amino acids. Germline CDR1 SEHNR, CDR2 FQNEAQ (reference sequence). Trimming at V came to 4 bases and at J to 3 bases, leaving 7 bases not matched to a gene. CDR3 in amino acids: CASSYKTGVDYGYTF. In DNA form, the CDR3 reads TGTGCCAGCAGCTATAAGACAGGGGTGGACTATGGCTACACCTTC. Together with reference TRBV7-9 and TRBJ1-2, the CDR3 gives the full variable domain: DTGVSQNPRHKITKRGQNVTFRCDPISEHNRLYWYRQTLGQGPEFLTYFQNEAQLEKSRLLSDRFSAERPKGSFSTLEIQRTEQGDSAMYLCASSYKTGVDYGYTFGSGTRLTVV.

The gene calls are TRBV7-6 and TRBJ1-3; D not certain. The germline gives CDR1 SGHVS, CDR2 FNYEAQ. The CDR3 consists of 17 residues. The V end was cut by 5 bases, the J end by 0 bases, with 17 bases between. In nucleotides, the CDR3 is TGTGCCAGCAGCGACAACCTTGGGTCCGGCTCTGGAAACACCATATATTTT. This codes for CASSDNLGSGSGNTIYF.

About this clone: Germline and junction disagree at one end, which may indicate a read error. The chain carries TRBV7-9 and TRBJ2-3; TRBD2 aligns across 15 bases. Germline CDR1 reads SEHNR; CDR2 reads FQNEAQ (reference sequence). The CDR3 spans 19 residues. The CDR3 coding sequence is TGTTCCAGCAGCTTAGCCCTCGGACTAGCGGGGGGGCGAGATGATACGCAGTATTTT. It is translated as CSSSLALGLAGGRDDTQYF.

J is TRBJ1-2 and V is TRBV19; no reliable D call. This CDR3 region has 15 residues. Germline values: CDR1 LNHDA, CDR2 SQIVND (reference sequence). V was pared by 7 bases and J by 1 base, with 16 bases between. The CDR3 loop reads CASNAGRGNNYGYTF. The CDR3 bases are TGTGCCAGTAACGCAGGCCGGGGAAATAACTATGGCTACACCTTC. Complete variable domain (other parts from reference TRBV19 and TRBJ1-2): DGGITQSPKYLFRKEGQNVTLSCEQNLNHDAMYWYRQDPGQGLRLIYYSQIVNDFQKGDIAEGYSVSREKKESFPLTVTSAQKNPTAFYLCASNAGRGNNYGYTFGSGTRLTVV.

The V and J genes are TRBV18 and TRBJ1-1, with 9 bases fitting TRBD1. Trimming removed 4 bases from V and 5 bases from J; junction bases left unmatched: 5. Germline CDR1 is KGHSH and CDR2 is LQKENI. The CDR3 is 14 amino acids. The CDR3 nucleotides are TGTGCCAGCTCACGGGACAGGGCGGGAACTGAAGCTTTCTTT. The encoded protein is CASSRDRAGTEAFF.

The chain has TRBV2 and TRBJ1-1; TRBD1 is a possible D gene (6 bases). The CDR3 has 12 amino acids. V was trimmed by 6 bases and J by 1 base, leaving 6 bases between them. Germline CDR1 reads SNHLY; CDR2 reads FYNNEI. The CDR3 is CASRTGNTEAFF. The DNA for the CDR3 is TGTGCCAGCAGGACAGGGAACACTGAAGCTTTCTTT.

V and J are TRBV6-5 and TRBJ2-7; D may be TRBD1 (5 bases). Germline loops: CDR1 MNHEY, CDR2 SVGAGI. The ends were cut back, 6 bases at V and 2 bases at J, with 8 bases in the middle. The CDR3 has 12 amino acids. The CDR3 protein is CASSQDTYEQYF. As DNA, the CDR3 is TGTGCCAGCAGCCAGGACACCTACGAGCAGTACTTC.

The chain carries TRBV29-1 and TRBJ1-1, with 8 positions matching TRBD1. This CDR3 has 15 residues. Germline V CDR1 and CDR2: SQVTM, ANQGSEA. The ends lost 1 base at V and 0 bases at J; junction bases unmatched: 4. CDR3 loop: CSVEVDRGMNTEAFF. DNA for the CDR3: TGCAGCGTTGAAGTTGACAGGGGCATGAACACTGAAGCTTTCTTT.

The chain carries TRBV11-2 and TRBJ2-7, with a weak D call TRBD2 (5 bases). Deletions cut 5 bases from V and 0 bases from J, with 17 bases between. The CDR3 loop spans 16 amino acids. Germline-derived CDR1 and CDR2 are SGHAT and FQNNGV. The CDR3 DNA reads TGTGCCAGCAGCCGGACTCAGACTACCCTCTCCTACGAGCAGTACTTC. Protein sequence: CASSRTQTTLSYEQYF.